A single sample gave rise to the 22 T cell receptor beta chains below, sequenced in a study of regulatory T cells in long-lasting Graves disease. Time point: newly diagnosed GD, antithyroid drugs for less than 3 months. Scientists built the TCR library using RNA that was extracted from PBMCs. The TCR beta library used iRepertoire HTBI primers with Arm-PCR amplification of CDR3. TCRdb itself ran the multiplex PCR reads through MiXCR, one entry per CDR3 protein. The profile shows more than 450,000 distinct CDR3 sequences, more than 10% of them singletons. The data also belong to a second study, concerning T cells in Graves' hyperthyroidism and ophthalmopathy.

This material consisted of peripheral blood mononuclear cells (PBMCs), taken at new diagnosis, from a patient treated with antithyroid drugs. Receptors originate from a woman aged 25 to 39 with Graves disease.

This clonotype was observed many times. The chain joins TRBV3-1 to TRBJ2-3; D not resolved. The CDR3 runs to 15 residues. The germline V gene encodes CDR1 LGHDT and CDR2 YNNKEL (reference sequence). V dropped 0 bases and J dropped 6 bases, with 13 bases sitting between them. For the CDR3, the DNA is TGTGCCAGCAGCCAAGATCCCCAGGCGGCGGATACGCAGTATTTT. It yields the protein CASSQDPQAADTQYF.

Comment on this clonotype: The likely explanation is a read error, given a far larger clone one base away. The V call is TRBV10-3, the J call TRBJ2-5; 12 nucleotides agree with TRBD2. Germline CDR1 reads ENHRY; CDR2 reads SYGVKD. The CDR3 runs to 14 residues. CDR3 protein: CAISKSTSGGLQYF. Here the CDR3 DNA reads TGTGCCATCAGTAAGTCGACTAGCGGGGGTCTGCAGTACTTC.

This chain connects TRBV20-1 to TRBJ2-1, with TRBD2 matching 10 bases. Per the germline V gene, CDR1 is DFQATT and CDR2 is SNEGSKA (reference sequence). The CDR3 is 16 amino acids. J gave up 6 bases and V 3 bases, and 11 bases lay outside the gene matches. This CDR3 reads CSARAPSGSWVNEQFF. The CDR3 region has the DNA TGCAGTGCTAGGGCCCCTAGCGGGAGTTGGGTCAATGAGCAGTTCTTC.

This clonotype was seen ten or more times. The chain links TRBV29-1 to TRBJ2-1, with a tentative D call TRBD2 (7 bases). The CDR3 totals 14 residues. V lost 4 bases, J lost 3 bases, and 13 bases lay in between. Germline lookup yields CDR1 SQVTM and CDR2 ANQGSEA. CDR3 bases: TGCAGCGTTGCAGCGAGGGGGGGCTACAATGAGCAGTTCTTC. Translated, it gives CSVAARGGYNEQFF.

This clonotype was counted many times. The chain employs TRBV2 and TRBJ1-4, with 9 positions matching TRBD1. J lost 7 bases, V lost 6 bases, and 6 bases had no gene match. The germline gives CDR1 SNHLY, CDR2 FYNNEI. The CDR3 spans 14 residues. Written as DNA, the CDR3 is TGTGCCAGCAGATTACAGGGGGCGCCTGAAAAACTGTTTTTT. Translation: CASRLQGAPEKLFF.

To note about this clonotype: A read error is possible here, since a much larger clone lies one base away. The CDR3 does not end in the conserved phenylalanine or tryptophan, so this is likely a read error. The chain's CDR3 is CASRPGTAPLRGETQYL. DNA of the CDR3: TGTGCCAGCAGGCCCGGGACTGCACCCCTAAGAGGAGAGACCCAGTACCTC. V is TRBV6-1 and J is TRBJ2-5; TRBD2 is a possible D gene (6 bases). Germline V gives CDR1 MNHNS, CDR2 SASEGT. V was shortened by 6 bases and J by 4 bases, with 24 bases between the two germline ends. CDR3 size: 17 residues.

This clonotype was seen ten or more times. The chain employs TRBV20-1 and TRBJ2-1; TRBD1 is a possible D gene (6 bases). Germline CDR1 reads DFQATT; CDR2 reads SNEGSKA (reference sequence). CDR3 size: 18 residues. Between the trimmed V and J ends, which lost 0 bases and 3 bases, there was a span of 21 bases. The CDR3 coding sequence is TGCAGTGCTAGAGATCCCCTTTGGGCAGGGGCCATCTACAATGAGCAGTTCTTC. Encoded protein: CSARDPLWAGAIYNEQFF.

This clonotype was seen ten or more times. The chain links TRBV2 to TRBJ1-1; 9 nucleotides align to TRBD1. The CDR3 is made up of 15 amino acids. Germline CDR1 is SNHLY and CDR2 is FYNNEI. V shed 4 bases and J 7 bases; nucleotides not matched to a gene: 10. For the CDR3, the DNA is TGTGCCAGCAGTGGGGGACAGGGCGTTTCTGGTGAAGCTTTCTTT. As protein: CASSGGQGVSGEAFF.

Comment on this clonotype: A much larger clone sits a single nucleotide away, making a read error possible. V and J are TRBV27 and TRBJ2-2; the D gene is possibly TRBD1 (5 bases). This CDR3 region has 14 residues. The germline CDR1 and CDR2 sequences are MNHEY and SMNVEV (reference sequence). V lost 2 bases and J lost 3, with 7 bases in between. Here the CDR3 DNA reads TGTGCCAGCAGTTTACCAGGGCACACCGGGGAGCTGTTTTTT. This sequence encodes CASSLPGHTGELFF.

This clonotype was seen many times. The chain joins TRBV27 to TRBJ2-7, with D unclear. CDR3 length: 13 residues. The germline V and J ends were trimmed by 6 bases and 0 bases, with 9 bases remaining between them. Germline CDR1 and CDR2: MNHEY and SMNVEV (reference sequence). CDR3: CASSLSFSYEQYF. The CDR3 DNA follows: TGTGCCAGCAGCTTAAGCTTCTCCTACGAGCAGTACTTC.

This clonotype has a handful of counts. The chain links TRBV6-2 or TRBV6-3 to TRBJ1-5, with a possible D match to TRBD1 (6 bases). Trimming removed 10 bases from V and 6 bases from J, with 19 bases in between. The CDR3 covers 14 residues. The germline V gene encodes CDR1 MNHEY and CDR2 SVGEGT. In DNA form, the CDR3 reads TGTGCCACCGGGTTTGGGGGGCCGAGTCAGCCCCAGCATTTT. It yields the protein CATGFGGPSQPQHF.

This clonotype has just a few counts. This chain links TRBV7-9 with TRBJ2-3; D is undetermined. Trimming pared 5 bases from V and 5 bases from J, leaving 20 bases between. The CDR3 has 16 residues. CDR1 and CDR2 (germline): SEHNR, FQNEAQ (reference sequence). Here the CDR3 DNA reads TGTGCCAGCAGCGGCATGTCGACAAATCCTCAAGATACGCAGTATTTT. Its translation is CASSGMSTNPQDTQYF.

This clonotype was detected only a few times. This chain connects TRBV5-4 to TRBJ1-1; perhaps TRBD1 as D (6 bases). V was cut by 1 base and J by 6 bases, with 13 bases left in between. CDR3 length: 14 amino acids. Germline CDR1 SGHNT, CDR2 YYREEE (reference sequence). CDR3 in amino acids: CASSLSLGGPEAFF. CDR3 sequence (DNA): TGTGCCAGCAGCTTGTCCTTGGGGGGGCCTGAAGCTTTCTTT.

This clonotype has a count of ten or more. The V gene is TRBV11-1, the J gene TRBJ1-1; the match to TRBD1 covers 7 bases. Germline V lookup: CDR1 SGHAT, CDR2 FQDESV (reference sequence). The length of the CDR3 is 14 residues. V trimming: 8 bases; J trimming: 4 bases; junction bases outside the gene matches: 10. This CDR3 is CASGRGGRGTEAFF. In DNA, the CDR3 is TGTGCCAGCGGCAGAGGGGGCCGGGGCACTGAAGCTTTCTTT. The variable domain in full, with the rest retrieved from reference TRBV11-1 and TRBJ1-1, is EAEVAQSPRYKITEKSQAVAFWCDPISGHATLYWYRQILGQGPELLVQFQDESVVDDSQLPKDRFSAERLKGVDSTLKIQPAELGDSAMYLCASGRGGRGTEAFFGQGTRLTVV.

Details on this clonotype: The conserved phenylalanine or tryptophan is not found at the CDR3 terminus, so this likely reflects a read error. The chain combines TRBV7-3 with TRBJ1-5; 10 bases align to TRBD1. Germline values: CDR1 SGHTA, CDR2 FQGTGA. The CDR3 runs 15 residues. Trimming cost V 5 bases and J 2 bases; bases outside gene matches: 3. The CDR3: CASSAGQGGNQPQHL. CDR3 bases: TGTGCCAGCAGCGCCGGACAGGGGGGCAATCAGCCCCAGCATTTG.

At least ten counts were recorded for this clonotype. This chain links TRBV19 with TRBJ2-2; 8 nucleotides agree with TRBD1. Germline trimming cut 9 bases from V and 4 bases from J; bases unmatched to any gene: 10. Germline CDR1 is LNHDA and CDR2 is SQIVND (reference sequence). This CDR3 is built from 15 residues. CDR3 residues: CASRLPGQGTGELFF. CDR3 DNA: TGTGCCAGCAGACTCCCCGGACAGGGCACCGGGGAGCTGTTTTTT.

This clonotype was detected ten times or more. The chain employs TRBV3-1 and TRBJ2-7, with D tentatively TRBD1 or TRBD2 (6 bases each). CDR3 length: 14 amino acids. Trimming left V 1 base short and J 2 bases short, with 9 bases between. Germline V gives CDR1 LGHDT, CDR2 YNNKEL (reference sequence). The CDR3 sequence is CASSQGRGTYEQYF. The DNA for the CDR3 is TGTGCCAGCAGCCAAGGGAGGGGGACCTACGAGCAGTACTTC.

This clonotype was counted at least ten times. The genes are TRBV2 and TRBJ2-7; 9 nucleotides align to TRBD2. The germline gives CDR1 SNHLY, CDR2 FYNNEI. The CDR3 extends over 13 amino acids. Trimming removed 5 bases from V and 3 bases from J; junction bases left unmatched: 2. CDR3 protein: CASSSSGNYEQYF. CDR3 bases: TGTGCCAGCAGTTCTAGCGGGAACTACGAGCAGTACTTC.

This clonotype appeared many times. The chain uses TRBV3-1 and TRBJ1-4; 7 bases fit TRBD1. In germline, CDR1 is LGHDT, CDR2 YNNKEL (reference sequence). CDR3 length: 16 amino acids. Trimming removed 4 bases from V and 5 bases from J; junction bases left unmatched: 10. The CDR3 is CASSPRQGLLNEKLFF. In DNA form, the CDR3 reads TGTGCCAGCAGCCCCCGACAGGGTCTGCTAAATGAAAAACTGTTTTTT.

The rearrangement joins TRBV9 to TRBJ1-6; the match to TRBD1 covers 8 bases. V was clipped by 7 bases and J by 7 bases; unmatched bases: 4. The CDR3 consists of 13 residues. Germline assignment: CDR1 SGDLS and CDR2 YYNGEE. CDR3 loop: CASAGTGNSPLHF. In DNA form, the CDR3 reads TGTGCCAGCGCCGGGACAGGCAATTCACCCCTCCACTTT.

This clonotype was observed at least ten times. This chain uses TRBV4-3 with TRBJ2-4; TRBD2 might be the D (5 bases). The germline V gene encodes CDR1 LGHNA and CDR2 YSLEER. V was clipped by 1 base and J by 8 bases, with 9 bases between them. The CDR3 is 13 amino acids. CDR3 protein: CASSQVGADIQYF. The CDR3 region has the DNA TGCGCCAGCAGCCAAGTTGGAGCGGACATTCAGTACTTC.

This clonotype was observed at least ten times. The rearrangement uses TRBV5-5 and TRBJ2-2, with D possibly being TRBD2 (6 bases). CDR3 length equals 14 residues. CDR1 is SGHKS and CDR2 is YYEKEE in the germline V gene (reference sequence). The germline V and J ends were trimmed by 2 bases and 3 bases, with 8 bases remaining between them. The CDR3 loop is CASSFGTHTGELFF. In nucleotides, the CDR3 is TGTGCCAGCAGCTTCGGGACTCACACCGGGGAGCTGTTTTTT.